The 10 T cell receptor beta chains given below trace back to one sample, sequenced in a study of blood T cell repertoires in COVID-19. Profiling relied on immunoSEQ multiplex PCR, and the TCRdb table lists in-frame clones only, not all of them. The sample lists around 130,000 clones, over 80% occurring once. Sequencing input: PBMCs or T cells enriched from blood (not recorded which). These receptor sequences come from a woman aged 25 to 39 who had recovered from COVID-19.

This clone has just a few counts. The V and J genes are TRBV30 and TRBJ2-5; 10 nucleotides line up with TRBD1. Germline CDR1 is GTSNPN and CDR2 is SVGIG (reference sequence). The V segment lost 2 bases and the J segment 6 bases; nucleotides outside the gene matches: 6. The CDR3 extends over 14 amino acids. CDR3 amino acids: CAWSSGTGDQTQYF. The CDR3 coding sequence is TGTGCCTGGAGTTCCGGGACAGGGGACCAGACCCAGTACTTC.

The V and J genes are TRBV6-2 or TRBV6-3 and TRBJ2-1; the match to TRBD2 covers 7 bases. The CDR3 runs 14 residues. V shed 2 bases and J 4 bases; nucleotides not matched to a gene: 2. CDR1 is MNHEY, CDR2 SVGEGT, per germline. The CDR3 sequence: CASSYGREYNEQFF. CDR3 DNA sequence: TGTGCCAGCAGTTACGGGAGGGAATACAATGAGCAGTTCTTC.

The CDR3 region is CASTIPGGTKTQYF. The DNA of the CDR3 is TGTGCCAGCACGATCCCAGGGGGCACGAAGACCCAGTACTTC. The chain joins TRBV28 to TRBJ2-5, with TRBD1 matching 8 bases. The CDR3 sequence is 14 residues long. After removal of 7 bases from V and 6 bases from J, the junction contained 10 bases not matched to a gene. Germline CDR1 and CDR2: MDHEN and SYDVKM.

The V and J genes are TRBV14 and TRBJ2-7; perhaps TRBD1 as D (5 bases). Trimming cost V 0 bases and J 7 bases, with 10 bases left between them. Germline CDR1 is SGHDN and CDR2 is FVKESK. This CDR3 has 13 amino acids. The CDR3 nucleotides are TGTGCCAGCAGCCAAGACTGGCAGGGTGAGCAGTACTTC. It yields the protein CASSQDWQGEQYF. Complete variable domain (other parts from reference TRBV14 and TRBJ2-7): EAGVTQFPSHSVIEKGQTVTLRCDPISGHDNLYWYRRVMGKEIKFLLHFVKESKQDESGMPNNRFLAERTGGTYSTLKVQPAELEDSGVYFCASSQDWQGEQYFGPGTRLTVT.

This clone was found many times. The rearrangement links TRBV6-2 or TRBV6-3 to TRBJ2-1, with 14 bases aligning to TRBD2. V shed 4 bases and J 6 bases; nucleotides not matched to a gene: 17. The CDR3 is 20 amino acids. Per the germline V gene, CDR1 is MNHEY and CDR2 is SVGEGT. The CDR3 loop is CASSSGGLAGGLTGFNEQFF. The CDR3 nucleotides are TGTGCCAGCAGTTCCGGCGGACTAGCGGGAGGCCTTACGGGGTTCAATGAGCAGTTCTTC.

V gene TRBV10-3 combines with J gene TRBJ1-2; D unresolved. The CDR3 runs to 14 residues. With 3 bases removed from V and 5 bases from J, the gap between germline ends came to 13 bases. CDR1 and CDR2 from the germline V gene are ENHRY and SYGVKD. In nucleotides, the CDR3 is TGTGCCATCAGTGATGATCAGTCTCATTATGGCTACACCTTC. Translation: CAISDDQSHYGYTF.

This chain connects TRBV29-1 to TRBJ1-2; weak D call: TRBD1 (5 bases). Germline-derived CDR1 and CDR2 are SQVTM and ANQGSEA. The CDR3 has 13 amino acids. The V end was cut by 6 bases, the J end by 5 bases, with 16 bases between. CDR3 region: CSVVERQGYGYTF. DNA of the CDR3: TGCAGCGTCGTAGAACGGCAGGGATATGGCTACACCTTC.

V and J are TRBV19 and TRBJ2-5, with D unresolved. Germline CDR1 LNHDA, CDR2 SQIVND (reference sequence). V dropped 3 bases and J dropped 2 bases, with 7 bases sitting between them. The CDR3 runs to 13 residues. As DNA, the CDR3 is TGTGCCAGTAGTATGTTGGAGCAAGAGACCCAGTACTTC. Protein product: CASSMLEQETQYF.

This clone has a handful of counts. The J gene is TRBJ1-1, the V gene TRBV7-2; no definite D call. Trimming took off 1 base at V and 2 bases at J, with 8 bases between the two ends. Germline assignment: CDR1 SGHTA and CDR2 FQGNSA. The CDR3 totals 14 residues. CDR3 DNA: TGTGCCAGCAGCTTAGGAGGGTTTAACACTGAAGCTTTCTTT. Protein: CASSLGGFNTEAFF.

The CDR3 nucleotides read TGTGCCAGCAGCCCAGCCGGGACAGGGTCTTCCGGGGAGCTGTTTTTT. This encodes CASSPAGTGSSGELFF. The genes are TRBV4-2 and TRBJ2-2, with 9 bases lining up with TRBD1. CDR1 is LGHNA, CDR2 YNFKEQ, per germline. The ends lost 4 bases at V and 6 bases at J; junction bases unmatched: 9. The CDR3 length is 16 residues.